This T cell receptor beta chain came from a study of cytomegalovirus exposure and HLA in healthy donors. Study outcomes and limitations: In a later analysis, the majority of CMV-associated beta chains seemingly showed HLA restriction. It was confirmed in vitro that a few of the CMV-associated chains were specific for CMV antigens. Roughly uniform depth of sequencing across donors was assumed in presence/absence analyses.

The PCR made use of 60 Vbeta and 13 Jbeta primers. Generated by immunoSEQ multiplex PCR, the TCRdb table keeps only in-frame clones and is missing some. The table lists over 90,000 clones, 75% to 90% of them singletons. This clone has a single count. What it recognizes is unknown. This CDR3 region has 13 residues. The germline V gene encodes CDR1 MNHEY and CDR2 SVGAGI. With 2 bases removed from V and 6 bases from J, the gap between germline ends came to 5 bases. The specimen was PBMCs. The receptor comes from a man in his forties in good health and CMV-seronegative. V and J are TRBV6-5 and TRBJ1-6; D is unclear. The CDR3 reads CASSYVLNSPLHF. The CDR3 nucleotides are TGTGCCAGCAGTTACGTCCTTAATTCACCCCTCCACTTT.